What follows are 24 T cell receptor beta chains derived from one specimen sequenced in a study of T cell changes during pregnancy in multiple sclerosis. Using immunoSEQ multiplex PCR, the repertoire was profiled, and TCRdb retains in-frame clones only, with some absent. The table includes roughly 49,000 clones, around nine tenths detected once. Material: CD4+ T cells from peripheral blood mononuclear cells, obtained in the second trimester of pregnancy. The source is a female donor with multiple sclerosis, enrolled in a pregnancy study.

Remarks on this clone: The same CDR3 arises from other DNA sequences in this sample as well. The genes are TRBV7-3 and TRBJ2-7; TRBD1 agrees at 7 bases. Trimming removed 5 bases from V and 2 bases from J; junction bases left unmatched: 3. Germline V gene sequence: CDR1 SGHTA, CDR2 FQGTGA. The CDR3 runs to 13 residues. For the CDR3, the DNA is TGTGCCAGCAGCCTAGACAGGGCCTACGAGCAGTACTTC. It is translated as CASSLDRAYEQYF.

The chain carries TRBV2 and TRBJ1-2; 10 bases align to TRBD1. J was trimmed by 5 bases and V by 6 bases; bases with no gene match: 9. Germline assignment: CDR1 SNHLY and CDR2 FYNNEI. There are 15 residues in the CDR3. The CDR3 loop is CASSDPGTGVYGYTF. DNA for the CDR3: TGTGCCAGCAGCGATCCGGGGACAGGGGTTTATGGCTACACCTTC.

There are a few counts of this clone. The chain uses TRBV5-1 and TRBJ2-2; the D is unclear. The V gene's germline CDR1 is SGHRS and CDR2 YFSETQ. Trimming removed 0 bases from V and 0 bases from J, with 6 bases in between. This CDR3 is built from 15 residues. The CDR3 DNA follows: TGCGCCAGCAGCTTGGAGTCGGCGAACACCGGGGAGCTGTTTTTT. It is translated as CASSLESANTGELFF.

The V call is TRBV7-2, the J call TRBJ2-1, with a possible D match to TRBD2 (6 bases). The CDR3 covers 14 residues. The germline V and J ends were trimmed by 7 bases and 8 bases, with 18 bases remaining between them. Germline CDR1 and CDR2: SGHTA and FQGNSA. The CDR3 loop reads CASTASEGRYEQFF. The CDR3 DNA follows: TGTGCCAGCACCGCTTCGGAGGGTAGGTATGAGCAGTTCTTC. Together with reference TRBV7-2 and TRBJ2-1, the CDR3 gives the full variable domain: GAGVSQSPSNKVTEKGKDVELRCDPISGHTALYWYRQSLGQGLEFLIYFQGNSAPDKSGLPSDRFSAERTGGSVSTLTIQRTQQEDSAVYLCASTASEGRYEQFFGPGTRLTVL.

This rearrangement joins TRBV30 to TRBJ1-2; D gene uncertain. Germline CDR1 and CDR2: GTSNPN and SVGIG (reference sequence). The V end lost 0 bases, the J end lost 6 bases, and 14 bases lay between the germline ends. The CDR3 totals 14 residues. This chain's CDR3 is CAWSVWVGQDGYTF. In nucleotides, the CDR3 is TGTGCCTGGAGTGTATGGGTGGGCCAGGATGGCTACACCTTC.

The chain employs TRBV30 and TRBJ1-1; the D is unclear. The V gene's germline CDR1 is GTSNPN and CDR2 SVGIG (reference sequence). V was shortened by 7 bases and J by 4 bases, with 19 bases between the two germline ends. The CDR3 has 14 amino acids. CDR3 sequence (DNA): TGTGCCTCTACGCCTCTGGCTAGAAGCACTGAAGCTTTCTTT. The encoded protein is CASTPLARSTEAFF.

The gene calls are TRBV2 and TRBJ1-5, with D unclear. The CDR3 extends over 11 amino acids. Germline values: CDR1 SNHLY, CDR2 FYNNEI. The ends were cut back, 4 bases at V and 10 bases at J, with 8 bases in the middle. The CDR3 sequence: CASSVTEPQHF. The CDR3 nucleotides read TGTGCCAGCAGTGTAACAGAACCCCAGCATTTT.

This rearrangement joins TRBV7-9 to TRBJ1-1, with D perhaps matching TRBD1 (5 bases). The CDR3 length is 15 residues. V lost 5 bases, J lost 0 bases, and 13 bases lay in between. The V gene's germline CDR1 is SEHNR and CDR2 FQNEAQ (reference sequence). CDR3: CASSRPRDLNTEAFF. Written as DNA, the CDR3 is TGTGCCAGCAGCCGACCCAGGGATTTGAACACTGAAGCTTTCTTT.

CDR3 residues: CASSITSGGRGLDTQYF. For the CDR3, the DNA is TGTGCCAGCAGCATCACTAGCGGGGGCCGAGGATTAGATACGCAGTATTTT. This chain links TRBV7-8 with TRBJ2-3, with 11 nucleotides matching TRBD2. Unmatched junction bases numbered 12, after V lost 5 bases and J lost 5 bases. This CDR3 has 17 amino acids. CDR1 and CDR2 from the germline V gene are SGHVS and FQNEAQ.

The chain is built from TRBV6-5 and TRBJ1-5; D may be TRBD1 (5 bases). Germline CDR1 is MNHEY and CDR2 is SVGAGI. The CDR3 is made up of 14 amino acids. Trimming took 6 bases from V and 7 from J, leaving 16 bases between them. CDR3 nucleotide sequence: TGTGCCAGCAGACTCTACCAGGGCGAACAGCCCCAGCATTTT. This sequence encodes CASRLYQGEQPQHF.

The V gene is TRBV7-2, the J gene TRBJ1-1; D not certain. The V gene lost 0 bases and the J gene lost 6 bases, with 11 bases spanning the gap. Germline V gene lookup returns CDR1 SGHTA and CDR2 FQGNSA. The CDR3 consists of 14 residues. For the CDR3, the DNA is TGTGCCAGCAGCTTAGCTCGCTGGAGCGCTGAAGCTTTCTTT. Protein product: CASSLARWSAEAFF.

The chain joins TRBV5-1 to TRBJ1-1; perhaps TRBD1 as D (5 bases). The germline V gene has CDR1 SGHRS and CDR2 YFSETQ. Trimming took 4 bases from V and 0 from J, leaving 28 bases between them. The CDR3 covers 20 residues. This CDR3 is CASSPAGLRPRAGLNTEAFF. The CDR3 nucleotides are TGCGCCAGCAGCCCGGCGGGCCTGAGACCCCGGGCGGGGCTGAACACTGAAGCTTTCTTT.

This clone occurred a few times. V usage is TRBV5-4 and J usage is TRBJ1-1, with 9 bases matching TRBD1. The CDR3 spans 13 residues. The junction had 7 bases not matched to a gene; V was cut back by 5 bases and J by 8 bases. Germline CDR1 is SGHNT and CDR2 is YYREEE (reference sequence). The CDR3 is CASSWAGTGEAFF. The CDR3 DNA reads as TGTGCCAGCAGTTGGGCCGGGACAGGGGAAGCTTTCTTT.

The chain employs TRBV6-6 and TRBJ1-5; D not certain. CDR3 length: 14 amino acids. Germline-derived CDR1 and CDR2 are MNHNY and SVGAGI (reference sequence). The V gene lost 9 bases and the J gene lost 1 base, with 13 bases spanning the gap. CDR3 residues: CASGVADSNQPQHF. In DNA, the CDR3 is TGTGCCAGTGGTGTAGCTGACAGCAATCAGCCCCAGCATTTT.

The gene calls are TRBV7-8 and TRBJ2-5, with D maybe TRBD2 (5 bases). There are 16 residues in the CDR3. Trimming stripped 0 bases from V and 4 bases from J, with 15 bases between. From germline, CDR1 is SGHVS and CDR2 FQNEAQ. CDR3 DNA sequence: TGTGCCAGCAGCTTAGCGCGGGTCCCCGGGCGAGAGACCCAGTACTTC. This sequence encodes CASSLARVPGRETQYF.

The chain carries TRBV7-9 and TRBJ1-1; 8 nucleotides line up with TRBD1. The CDR3 is 15 amino acids. Trimming cost V 1 base and J 5 bases; bases outside gene matches: 6. Germline V lookup: CDR1 SEHNR, CDR2 FQNEAQ (reference sequence). Written as DNA, the CDR3 is TGTGCCAGCAGCTTAGAGGCCAGGGGGCATACTGAAGCTTTCTTT. Its translation: CASSLEARGHTEAFF.

This chain connects TRBV18 to TRBJ2-1; no firm D call. Germline V CDR1 and CDR2: KGHSH, LQKENI. This CDR3 is built from 11 residues. Trimming removed 6 bases from V and 6 bases from J, with 6 bases in between. CDR3 loop: CASSRSNEQFF. The CDR3, as DNA: TGTGCCAGCTCCCGTAGCAATGAGCAGTTCTTC.

The genes are TRBV5-1 and TRBJ1-2; D call uncertain. This CDR3 contains 13 residues. Germline loops: CDR1 SGHRS, CDR2 YFSETQ. Trimming shortened V by 4 bases and J by 2 bases, and 9 bases separated the two germline ends. The CDR3 DNA sequence: TGCGCCAGCAGCGATGACGGGAACTATGGCTACACCTTC. Protein: CASSDDGNYGYTF.

V and J are TRBV2 and TRBJ1-5, with D unclear. The CDR3 sequence is 15 residues long. Trimming removed 7 bases from V and 5 bases from J, with 18 bases in between. Germline assignment: CDR1 SNHLY and CDR2 FYNNEI. The CDR3 loop reads CASKSATGNYQPQHF. CDR3 coding DNA: TGTGCCAGCAAGTCGGCCACGGGAAACTATCAGCCCCAGCATTTT.

The chain links TRBV29-1 to TRBJ1-3; 7 bases line up with TRBD1. The CDR3 has 12 residues. J gave up 3 bases and V 6 bases, and 2 bases lay outside the gene matches. The germline V gene has CDR1 SQVTM and CDR2 ANQGSEA. The CDR3 region has the DNA TGCAGCGTCCGACAGGGTGGAAACACCATATATTTT. This encodes CSVRQGGNTIYF.

CDR3 in DNA: TGTGCCAGCAGTCAATCGGACAGCCGTAATGAGCAGTTCTTC. It codes for CASSQSDSRNEQFF. The chain carries TRBV27 and TRBJ2-1; D is possibly TRBD1 (6 bases). V lost 5 bases, J lost 7 bases, and 15 bases lay in between. CDR3 length equals 14 residues. Germline V gives CDR1 MNHEY, CDR2 SMNVEV (reference sequence).

V gene TRBV6-5 combines with J gene TRBJ1-4, with TRBD1 matching over 10 bases. This CDR3 comprises 14 residues. V trimming: 6 bases; J trimming: 6 bases; junction bases outside the gene matches: 4. Looked up from germline, CDR1 is MNHEY and CDR2 is SVGAGI. CDR3 protein: CASRRGTGDEKLFF. The CDR3 DNA reads as TGTGCCAGCAGGCGCGGGACAGGGGATGAAAAACTGTTTTTT.

The rearrangement links TRBV28 to TRBJ2-3; TRBD1 is a possible D gene (6 bases). There are 15 residues in the CDR3. Deletions cut 6 bases from V and 2 bases from J, with 15 bases between. CDR1 and CDR2 from the germline V gene are MDHEN and SYDVKM. The CDR3 reads CASRPGDGYTDTQYF. CDR3 sequence (DNA): TGTGCCAGCAGGCCAGGGGATGGTTACACAGATACGCAGTATTTT.

The chain is built from TRBV5-4 and TRBJ2-2, with a weak D call TRBD2 (5 bases). Germline-derived CDR1 and CDR2 are SGHNT and YYREEE (reference sequence). Trimming took 0 bases from V and 3 from J, leaving 6 bases between them. This CDR3 is 14 amino acids long. The CDR3 region is CASSLDGDTGELFF. CDR3 coding DNA: TGTGCCAGCAGCTTGGACGGGGACACCGGGGAGCTGTTTTTT.